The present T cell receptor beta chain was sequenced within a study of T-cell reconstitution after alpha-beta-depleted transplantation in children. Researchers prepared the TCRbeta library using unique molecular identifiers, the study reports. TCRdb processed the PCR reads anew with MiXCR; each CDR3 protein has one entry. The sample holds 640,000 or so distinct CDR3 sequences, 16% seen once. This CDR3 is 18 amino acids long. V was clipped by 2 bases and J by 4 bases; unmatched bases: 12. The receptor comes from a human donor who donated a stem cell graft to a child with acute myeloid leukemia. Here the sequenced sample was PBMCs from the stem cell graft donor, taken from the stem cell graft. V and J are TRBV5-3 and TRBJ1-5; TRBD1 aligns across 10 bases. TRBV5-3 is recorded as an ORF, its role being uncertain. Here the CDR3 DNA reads TGTGCCAGAAGCTTTGGTGCCAACGGGACAGGGGTAAATCAGCCCCAGCATTTT. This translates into CARSFGANGTGVNQPQHF.